Following are 11 T cell receptor beta chains from one sample sequenced in a study of shared clonotypes between healthy human individuals. Generated by immunoSEQ multiplex PCR, the TCRdb table keeps only in-frame clones and is missing some. The sample carries 1,400,000 or so clones, approximately 98.5% recorded once. Source material: naive CD4+ T cells sorted from blood. Subset noted: CD45RA+ positively selected. These receptors were collected from a man aged 30-40 years in good health.

The table lists this clone with a count of one. The genes are TRBV28 and TRBJ1-5; no clear D. Trimming left V 1 base short and J 6 bases short, with 4 bases between. Germline-derived CDR1 and CDR2 are MDHEN and SYDVKM. The CDR3 length is 12 residues. The CDR3 is CASSLSVQPQHF. The CDR3 nucleotides read TGTGCCAGCAGTTTATCAGTTCAGCCCCAGCATTTT.

This clone was recorded only once. This sequence joins TRBV5-1 and TRBJ2-2; D is unclear. V lost 0 bases, J lost 6 bases, and 12 bases lay in between. Germline V gene lookup returns CDR1 SGHRS and CDR2 YFSETQ. There are 15 residues in the CDR3. As DNA, the CDR3 is TGCGCCAGCAGCTTGGCTGAATCCTTCGCCGGGGAGCTGTTTTTT. Translating it yields CASSLAESFAGELFF.

For the CDR3, the DNA is TGTGCCAGCAGTGACCCTCGGCAGGAGGCCGGCTATGGCTACACCTTC. Its translation: CASSDPRQEAGYGYTF. J is TRBJ1-2 and V is TRBV6-1; D uncertain. This CDR3 region has 16 residues. The germline CDR1 and CDR2 sequences are MNHNS and SASEGT. V gave up 3 bases and J gave up 4 bases, with 18 bases separating them.

This chain links TRBV5-1 with TRBJ2-5, with D perhaps matching TRBD1 (5 bases). Trimming removed 0 bases from V and 4 bases from J, with 7 bases in between. Looked up from germline, CDR1 is SGHRS and CDR2 is YFSETQ. The CDR3 runs to 13 residues. CDR3: CASSLAGSETQYF. CDR3 in DNA: TGCGCCAGCAGCTTGGCAGGGTCAGAGACCCAGTACTTC.

Turning to this clone: One end of the junction fails to match germline, which may point to a read error. The chain uses TRBV7-3 and TRBJ1-5; TRBD1 agrees at 9 bases. Germline V gene sequence: CDR1 SGHTA, CDR2 FQGTGA. The CDR3 contains 19 residues. Here the CDR3 DNA reads TGTGCCAGCAGCATAACCTCCGGGACAGGGTATATTAGCAATCAGCCCCAGCATTTT. Translated, it gives CASSITSGTGYISNQPQHF.

The chain has TRBV18 and TRBJ2-1; the D is unclear. V gave up 5 bases and J gave up 7 bases, with 18 bases separating them. The germline gives CDR1 KGHSH, CDR2 LQKENI. There are 15 residues in the CDR3. This CDR3 is CASSGNEGGLNEQFF. In nucleotides, the CDR3 is TGTGCCAGCTCAGGGAATGAAGGCGGATTAAATGAGCAGTTCTTC. Combining the CDR3 with reference TRBV18 and TRBJ2-1 gives the whole variable domain NAGVMQNPRHLVRRRGQEARLRCSPMKGHSHVYWYRQLPEEGLKFMVYLQKENIIDESGMPKERFSAEFPKEGPSILRIQQVVRGDSAAYFCASSGNEGGLNEQFFGPGTRLTVL.

V is TRBV4-3 and J is TRBJ2-2; TRBD2 aligns across 8 bases. This CDR3 spans 19 amino acids. Trimming removed 1 base from V and 0 bases from J; junction bases left unmatched: 10. CDR1 is LGHNA and CDR2 is YSLEER in the germline V gene. The CDR3 loop is CASSQVRGTSGTNTGELFF. In DNA, the CDR3 is TGCGCCAGCAGCCAAGTCCGAGGGACTAGTGGTACGAACACCGGGGAGCTGTTTTTT.

The chain employs TRBV11-2 and TRBJ1-5, with D possibly matching TRBD1 (5 bases). Trimming pared 4 bases from V and 2 bases from J, leaving 15 bases between. Germline loops: CDR1 SGHAT, CDR2 FQNNGV. The CDR3 is made up of 16 amino acids. CDR3 DNA sequence: TGTGCCAGCAGCTCCTCGAGGGGCGCGGGCAATCAGCCCCAGCATTTT. Translated: CASSSSRGAGNQPQHF.

The chain uses TRBV5-4 and TRBJ1-2, with TRBD1 identical over 9 bases. This CDR3 has 16 amino acids. CDR1 is SGHNT, CDR2 YYREEE, per germline (reference sequence). The V and J ends lost 4 bases and 1 base, in that order; junction bases with no gene match: 8. CDR3 in DNA: TGTGCCAGCAGCCCCCGGACAGGGGCGATTAACTATGGCTACACCTTC. Its protein product is CASSPRTGAINYGYTF.

The chain joins TRBV19 to TRBJ1-1; D gene unclear. Looked up from germline, CDR1 is LNHDA and CDR2 is SQIVND (reference sequence). CDR3 size: 14 residues. V lost 4 bases, J lost 3 bases, and 12 bases lay in between. The CDR3 sequence: CASSSRFVDTEAFF. CDR3 DNA sequence: TGTGCCAGTAGTAGTAGGTTTGTTGACACTGAAGCTTTCTTT.

The chain has TRBV5-6 and TRBJ2-2, with D perhaps matching TRBD2 (7 bases). This CDR3 contains 16 residues. With 4 bases removed from V and 4 bases from J, the gap between germline ends came to 17 bases. Germline CDR1 SGHDT, CDR2 YYEEEE. The CDR3 nucleotides are TGTGCCAGCAGCCCAGTAGGGGGGGCGGGCACCGGGGAGCTGTTTTTT. Translating gives CASSPVGGAGTGELFF.